The clone carrying this T cell receptor beta chain has at least ten counts. Antigen specificity is unknown. In TCRdb, the 5' RACE reads were re-called with MiXCR into one record per CDR3 protein. Among 50,000 or so distinct CDR3 sequences listed, around 3.6% were seen once. From 2 million PBMCs stored at -80 C, the unsorted libraries were generated. These data come from a study of neurological immune-mediated disorders. V was clipped by 4 bases and J by 3 bases, with 10 bases between them. The CDR3 has 13 amino acids. Germline lookup yields CDR1 DFQATT and CDR2 SNEGSKA (reference sequence). Study-level points and caveats: Sharing of CDR3 amino acid sequences among expanded clones across subjects was absent, suggesting private repertoires in all groups. The multiple sclerosis repertoire cluster lacked an association with any feature, whether clinical or MRI.

This sequence was found in a man aged 25-45 years with multiple sclerosis. The chain recombines TRBV20-1 with TRBJ2-1; D may be TRBD1 (6 bases). Input material: PBMCs. The DNA for the CDR3 is TGCAGTGCTAACAGGGAAAACTACAATGAGCAGTTCTTC. Translated: CSANRENYNEQFF.